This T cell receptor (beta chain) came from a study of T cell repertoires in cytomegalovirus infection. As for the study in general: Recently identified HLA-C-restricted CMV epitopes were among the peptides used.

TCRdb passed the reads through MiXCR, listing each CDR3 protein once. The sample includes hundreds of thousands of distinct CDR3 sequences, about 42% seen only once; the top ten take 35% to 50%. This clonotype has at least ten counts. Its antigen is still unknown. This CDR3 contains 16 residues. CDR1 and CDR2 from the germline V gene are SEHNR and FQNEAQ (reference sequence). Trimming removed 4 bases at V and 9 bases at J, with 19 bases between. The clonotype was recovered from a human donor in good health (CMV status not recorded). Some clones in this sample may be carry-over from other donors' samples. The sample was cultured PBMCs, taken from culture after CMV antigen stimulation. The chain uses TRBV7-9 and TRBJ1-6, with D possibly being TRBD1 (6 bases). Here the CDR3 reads CASSSQTGHKGSPLHF. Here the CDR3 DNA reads TGTGCCAGCAGCTCCCAGACAGGCCATAAGGGTTCACCCCTCCACTTT. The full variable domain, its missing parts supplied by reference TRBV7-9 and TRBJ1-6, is DTGVSQNPRHKITKRGQNVTFRCDPISEHNRLYWYRQTLGQGPEFLTYFQNEAQLEKSRLLSDRFSAERPKGSFSTLEIQRTEQGDSAMYLCASSSQTGHKGSPLHFGNGTRLTVT.